One and the same sample provided the 4 T cell receptor beta chains below, sequenced in a study of shared clonotypes between healthy human individuals. Measured with immunoSEQ multiplex PCR; TCRdb has only the in-frame clones, and not every one. The top ten clones hold about 0.39% of a sample with some 2.4 million clones, roughly 93% of them seen once. Sequencing input: naive CD4+ T cells from PBMCs. Subset denoted: CD45RA+ positively selected. These receptors were obtained from a man between 18 and 29 years old in good health. Some clones in this sample may be carry-over from other donors' samples.

This chain links TRBV6-5 with TRBJ1-5, with D possibly being TRBD1 (5 bases). Germline V CDR1 and CDR2: MNHEY, SVGAGI. V lost 4 bases to trimming and J lost 4 bases, with 11 bases between them. CDR3 size: 14 residues. As DNA, the CDR3 is TGTGCCAGCAGTTCAGGCGGGACGAATCAGCCCCAGCATTTT. The encoded protein is CASSSGGTNQPQHF.

The chain links TRBV6-1 to TRBJ2-7; possibly TRBD2 for D (5 bases). Germline assignment: CDR1 MNHNS and CDR2 SASEGT. This CDR3 is built from 14 residues. Trimming took off 4 bases at V and 2 bases at J, with 12 bases between the two ends. CDR3 in amino acids: CASSVLSGTYEQYF. The DNA for the CDR3 is TGTGCCAGCAGTGTCCTAAGCGGAACCTACGAGCAGTACTTC.

The chain employs TRBV7-2 and TRBJ2-2, with 11 bases aligning to TRBD2. The V segment lost 5 bases and the J segment 6 bases; nucleotides outside the gene matches: 14. This CDR3 contains 18 residues. Looked up from germline, CDR1 is SGHTA and CDR2 is FQGNSA. In DNA, the CDR3 is TGTGCCAGCAGCACCCGAGTCACTAGCGGGAGTTTTGCCGGGGAGCTGTTTTTT. Translation: CASSTRVTSGSFAGELFF.

J is TRBJ1-3 and V is TRBV19; no clear D gene. There are 14 residues in the CDR3. Germline values: CDR1 LNHDA, CDR2 SQIVND (reference sequence). The V and J ends lost 7 bases and 0 bases respectively, with 10 bases between them. CDR3 sequence (DNA): TGTGCCAGTACCCCCGGCTCCTCTGGAAACACCATATATTTT. This encodes CASTPGSSGNTIYF.